Listed here are 6 T cell receptor beta chains from one sample, sequenced in a study of T-cell reconstitution after alpha-beta-depleted transplantation in children. Unique molecular identifiers were incorporated during preparation of the TCRbeta library. TCRdb reprocessed the PCR reads via MiXCR and lists one record per CDR3 protein. The data contain under 850,000 distinct CDR3 sequences, roughly 13% of them singletons. The starting material was PBMCs, obtained before TCRalphabeta/CD19-depleted stem cell transplant. These receptor sequences come from a girl aged 2 to 9 with congenital amegakaryocytic thrombocytopenia, due to receive a stem cell transplant.

This clonotype was observed many times. V is TRBV4-1 and J is TRBJ2-7, with 8 bases aligning to TRBD1. Germline values: CDR1 MGHRA, CDR2 YSYEKL. After removal of 4 bases from V and 6 bases from J, the junction contained 8 bases not matched to a gene. This CDR3 region has 14 residues. CDR3 in amino acids: CASSRDRIPLEQYF. In DNA form, the CDR3 reads TGCGCCAGCAGCCGGGACAGGATACCCCTCGAGCAGTACTTC.

This clonotype has at least ten counts. The chain joins TRBV24-1 to TRBJ2-4, with 9 nucleotides matching TRBD1. In germline, CDR1 is KGHDR, CDR2 SFDVKD. V lost 7 bases to trimming and J lost 8 bases; unmatched junction nucleotides: 5. The CDR3 loop spans 13 amino acids. For the CDR3, the DNA is TGTGCCACCAGCTTGGGACAGGGAGACATTCAGTACTTC. Its translation: CATSLGQGDIQYF.

In this sample, this clonotype turned up many times. The rearrangement uses TRBV10-3 and TRBJ2-5; TRBD2 agrees at 14 bases. CDR3 length: 15 amino acids. Germline V gives CDR1 ENHRY, CDR2 SYGVKD. The V segment lost 8 bases and the J segment 3 bases; nucleotides outside the gene matches: 5. The CDR3: CAIAQGLAGEETQYF. Written as DNA, the CDR3 is TGTGCCATCGCTCAGGGACTAGCGGGAGAAGAGACCCAGTACTTC.

The table lists this clonotype with many counts. The chain links TRBV7-2 to TRBJ2-1, with D maybe TRBD1 (5 bases). The CDR3 runs 15 residues. V lost 3 bases and J 7 bases, leaving 16 bases between the germline ends. Germline CDR1 SGHTA, CDR2 FQGNSA. The CDR3 is CASSLTWGSRNEQFF. The CDR3 DNA reads TGTGCCAGCAGCTTGACGTGGGGCAGCAGAAATGAGCAGTTCTTC.

The chain is built from TRBV11-2 and TRBJ2-3; 10 bases agree with TRBD2. Germline lookup yields CDR1 SGHAT and CDR2 FQNNGV. The V gene end was trimmed by 0 bases and the J gene end by 4 bases; junction bases not matched to a gene: 22. There are 22 residues in the CDR3. The CDR3 spells CASSLERAGLAGAENRPDTQYF. Here the CDR3 DNA reads TGTGCCAGCAGCTTAGAGCGGGCCGGGCTAGCGGGAGCCGAGAATAGACCAGATACGCAGTATTTT.

In this sample, this clonotype turned up a few times. The gene calls are TRBV12-3 or TRBV12-4 and TRBJ2-3, with 12 nucleotides matching TRBD2. V was pared by 9 bases and J by 2 bases, with 9 bases of the junction left unmatched. The CDR3 consists of 16 residues. In DNA, the CDR3 is TGTGCCAGTAAGCGCCGACTAGCGGGGGACACAGATACGCAGTATTTT. Protein product: CASKRRLAGDTDTQYF.